The present T cell receptor (beta chain) was sequenced within a study of control samples from healthy donors and cancer patients (TCRdb year 2020). The receptor library was made with the immunoSEQ multiplex PCR assay. Entries here come from immuneACCESS through TCRdb and include only in-frame sequences with V and J called. Some clones fail to appear in such tables; in the studies checked, an unresolved V gene covers under half of the shortfall, and the cause of the remainder is unknown. In all, the sample holds 70,000 to 85,000 clones, and 84% of those were seen once. The ten largest make up around a tenth of the sample. Counted from cysteine to phenylalanine, this CDR3 has 16 amino acids. Of the read, only the CDR3 DNA is kept; its 48 bases are in frame from base 1. V is trimmed back by 1 base and J by 9 bases, and the junction contains 12 bases that no gene match accounts for. The CDR1 and CDR2 encoded by the germline V gene are SGHTA and FQGNSA.

About this clone: What this receptor recognizes is not known. The sample holds no much larger clone one base away, and base qualities are not on file.

Recombination linked TRBV7-2 to TRBJ2-1, and TRBD2 matches 7 of the central bases. The TCR was taken from a man between 60 and 70 years old with head and neck cancer. The sample was PBMCs. The CDR3 sequence is CASSLEGGPSLTEQFF. At the DNA level, the sequence is TGTGCCAGCAGCTTAGAGGGAGGGCCCTCTCTTACTGAGCAGTTCTTC.